Listed here are 23 T cell receptor beta chains from one sample, sequenced in a study of T cells in severe cutaneous drug reactions. Bulk and single-cell libraries used iRepertoire multiplex PCR with TCR subtype-specific primers. TCRdb reprocessed the multiplex PCR reads and keeps a single row for each CDR3 protein, giving no DNA. This table holds 10,000 or so distinct CDR3 sequences. Carbamazepine had induced Stevens-Johnson syndrome or toxic epidermal necrolysis in the sequenced donors. Sequences were obtained from cells from a skin blister. The source of these receptors is a human donor with Stevens-Johnson syndrome, a severe cutaneous drug reaction.

The chain carries TRBV29-1 and TRBJ2-1; TCRdb designates TRBD1, a call that cannot be tested without DNA. From germline, CDR1 is SQVTM and CDR2 ANQGSEA. The CDR3 is made up of 14 amino acids. CDR3 region: CSVEPLEGYNEQFF.

The chain is built from TRBV20-1 and TRBJ1-6; with no DNA, the TCRdb D assignment of TRBD1 cannot be verified. This CDR3 spans 13 amino acids. Looked up from germline, CDR1 is DFQATT and CDR2 is SNEGSKA (reference sequence). Here the CDR3 reads CSARDSLNSPLHF.

Frequency places this clonotype as medium-sized. This chain links TRBV20-1 with TRBJ2-7; as DNA is missing, the TRBD1 call by TCRdb cannot be tested. The CDR3 has 13 amino acids. Germline loops: CDR1 DFQATT, CDR2 SNEGSKA (reference sequence). The chain's CDR3 is CSARDRDHYEQYF.

The chain has TRBV20-1 and TRBJ2-3; without DNA, the TCRdb call of TRBD2 cannot be checked. The CDR3 is 15 amino acids. Germline V CDR1 and CDR2: DFQATT, SNEGSKA (reference sequence). The CDR3 protein is CSAVSGRMGTDTQYF.

This chain links TRBV29-1 with TRBJ2-5; TCRdb's assignment of TRBD2 cannot be checked, as there is no DNA. The length of the CDR3 is 13 residues. Germline V lookup: CDR1 SQVTM, CDR2 ANQGSEA. The CDR3 loop is CSVEGSGEETQYF.

The chain uses TRBV29-1 and TRBJ1-1; TCRdb's D call of TRBD1 is untestable without DNA. The CDR3 consists of 13 residues. From germline, CDR1 is SQVTM and CDR2 ANQGSEA. This chain's CDR3 is CSAFRGADTEAFF.

This clonotype counts as medium-sized (0.01 to 0.1%) by frequency. J is TRBJ1-1 and V is TRBV20-1; TCRdb gives TRBD1 as the D gene, but with no DNA this cannot be confirmed. Germline V lookup: CDR1 DFQATT, CDR2 SNEGSKA (reference sequence). This CDR3 spans 13 amino acids. The CDR3 region is CSATGQAYTEAFF.

The chain links TRBV29-1 to TRBJ2-7; there is no DNA to check the TCRdb D call of TRBD1. Germline assignment: CDR1 SQVTM and CDR2 ANQGSEA. CDR3 length: 14 amino acids. This CDR3 is CSVKGGQGSYEQYF.

The chain carries TRBV20-1 and TRBJ2-2; the TCRdb D gene call, TRBD2, has no DNA to confirm it. This CDR3 has 15 amino acids. The germline V gene has CDR1 DFQATT and CDR2 SNEGSKA (reference sequence). The CDR3 spells CSGKREWEGAGELFF.

The V and J genes are TRBV24-1 and TRBJ2-1; TCRdb's D gene call, TRBD1, goes unchecked for lack of DNA. CDR1 and CDR2 (germline): KGHDR, SFDVKD. The CDR3 has 14 residues. The CDR3 loop is CATSAGSSYNEQFF.

The rearrangement uses TRBV29-1 and TRBJ2-1; TCRdb selects TRBD1, and the lack of DNA leaves this call unchecked. The germline CDR1 and CDR2 sequences are SQVTM and ANQGSEA. This CDR3 contains 13 residues. Here the CDR3 reads CSVAGRVHNEQFF.

The rearrangement uses TRBV20-1 and TRBJ1-6; TCRdb calls TRBD1, which cannot be checked without DNA. In germline, CDR1 is DFQATT, CDR2 SNEGSKA (reference sequence). The CDR3 covers 15 residues. CDR3 amino acids: CSAKGRVSSIDTLHF.

This chain joins TRBV29-1 and TRBJ2-1; TCRdb selects TRBD1, and the lack of DNA leaves this call unchecked. Germline CDR1 is SQVTM and CDR2 is ANQGSEA. The CDR3 totals 13 residues. CDR3 region: CSYRRGGLGEQFF.

This clonotype is medium-sized by frequency. This chain links TRBV29-1 with TRBJ2-1. The germline CDR1 and CDR2 sequences are SQVTM and ANQGSEA. The CDR3 loop spans 12 amino acids. The CDR3 reads CSVGDLYNEQFF.

This clonotype is called medium-sized based on its frequency. CDR3: CSARIPAASYNEQFF. This chain links TRBV20-1 with TRBJ2-1. This CDR3 region has 15 residues. Germline assignment: CDR1 DFQATT and CDR2 SNEGSKA (reference sequence).

The chain links TRBV20-1 to TRBJ2-5; TCRdb names TRBD2, which stays unverified in the absence of DNA. This CDR3 is built from 16 residues. Germline V lookup: CDR1 DFQATT, CDR2 SNEGSKA (reference sequence). The CDR3 sequence is CSAVPSGLGNQETQYF.

This sequence joins TRBV20-1 and TRBJ2-1; TCRdb's assignment of TRBD1 cannot be checked, as there is no DNA. This CDR3 is built from 13 residues. Germline CDR1 reads DFQATT; CDR2 reads SNEGSKA (reference sequence). The CDR3 here is CSGTWTETNEQFF.

The V call is TRBV20-1, the J call TRBJ2-7; as DNA is missing, the TRBD2 call by TCRdb cannot be tested. Germline V gene sequence: CDR1 DFQATT, CDR2 SNEGSKA (reference sequence). This CDR3 is built from 15 residues. The CDR3 sequence: CSAPTPGRASYEQYF.

The chain couples TRBV7-9 to TRBJ1-1; TCRdb proposes TRBD1, but this gene call is untestable without DNA. The germline V gene encodes CDR1 SEHNR and CDR2 FQNEAQ (reference sequence). The CDR3 runs to 14 residues. The CDR3 sequence is CASSSGQGKVEAFF.

This clonotype is classed as medium-sized by frequency. The chain joins TRBV20-1 to TRBJ2-1. The CDR3 spans 12 residues. Germline values: CDR1 DFQATT, CDR2 SNEGSKA (reference sequence). CDR3 sequence reads: CSATDRDNEQFF.

The V call is TRBV28, the J call TRBJ1-5; TCRdb names TRBD1, which stays unverified in the absence of DNA. CDR1 MDHEN and CDR2 SYDVKM come from the germline V gene. This CDR3 contains 13 residues. The CDR3 sequence is CASSRTVLKPQHF.

J is TRBJ2-1 and V is TRBV20-1. The CDR3 loop spans 13 amino acids. Germline lookup yields CDR1 DFQATT and CDR2 SNEGSKA (reference sequence). The CDR3 here is CSAEERNYNEQFF.

This clonotype counts as medium-sized (0.01 to 0.1%) by frequency. This sequence joins TRBV20-1 and TRBJ2-7; TCRdb designates TRBD2, a call that cannot be tested without DNA. CDR3 size: 13 residues. CDR1 and CDR2 from the germline V gene are DFQATT and SNEGSKA (reference sequence). The CDR3 loop is CSARSQSTYEQYF.